The 5 T cell receptor beta chains below were found in one sample sequenced in a study of T cells after yellow fever vaccination. TCRdb reprocessed the 5' RACE reads with MiXCR, giving one entry per CDR3 protein. The repertoire includes some 120,000 distinct CDR3 sequences, over 12% of them detected once, and around 46% sits in the top ten. The sample here was CD8+ T cells sorted from PBMCs, taken 5 days after the yellow fever booster vaccination. These receptors were obtained from a young man who received the YFV17D yellow fever vaccine.

In its sample, this clonotype was seen a few times. The chain employs TRBV5-1 and TRBJ2-3; 12 nucleotides line up with TRBD2. With V trimmed by 4 bases and J by 2 bases, 8 bases remained unmatched. The length of the CDR3 is 17 residues. Germline CDR1 and CDR2: SGHRS and YFSETQ. CDR3 sequence reads: CASSAPTSGGPTDTQYF. Here the CDR3 DNA reads TGCGCCAGCAGCGCACCGACTAGCGGGGGACCCACAGATACGCAGTATTTT. The full variable domain, its missing parts supplied by reference TRBV5-1 and TRBJ2-3, is KAGVTQTPRYLIKTRGQQVTLSCSPISGHRSVSWYQQTPGQGLQFLFEYFSETQRNKGNFPGRFSGRQFSNSRSEMNVSTLELGDSALYLCASSAPTSGGPTDTQYFGPGTRLTVL.

The chain recombines TRBV4-1 with TRBJ2-7; D uncertain. The V end lost 0 bases, the J end lost 5 bases, and 11 bases lay between the germline ends. The CDR3 extends over 14 amino acids. Per germline, CDR1 MGHRA and CDR2 YSYEKL. The CDR3 reads CASSQEWGEDEQYV. As DNA, the CDR3 is TGCGCCAGCAGCCAAGAATGGGGTGAAGACGAGCAGTACGTC.

V usage is TRBV30 and J usage is TRBJ1-1; D unclear. The V end was cut by 2 bases, the J end by 1 base, with 11 bases between. From germline, CDR1 is GTSNPN and CDR2 SVGIG (reference sequence). The CDR3 runs 14 residues. This CDR3 is CAWSQDGPNTEAFF. CDR3 nucleotide sequence: TGTGCCTGGAGTCAGGACGGCCCGAACACTGAAGCTTTCTTT. The whole variable domain, remainder taken from reference TRBV30 and TRBJ1-1, is SQTIHQWPATLVQPVGSPLSLECTVEGTSNPNLYWYRQAAGRGLQLLFYSVGIGQISSEVPQNLSASRPQDRQFILSSKKLLLSDSGFYLCAWSQDGPNTEAFFGQGTRLTVV.

This clonotype was counted only a few times. Compared with germline, one end of the junction differs, possibly owing to a read error. The chain links TRBV4-1 to TRBJ2-2; D is unresolved. This CDR3 spans 13 amino acids. The germline gives CDR1 MGHRA, CDR2 YSYEKL. The CDR3 loop is CASSQVPAGELFF. Here the CDR3 DNA reads TGCGCCAGCAGCCAAGTGCCGGCCGGCGAGCTGTTTTTT.

V and J are TRBV4-1 and TRBJ2-7; D perhaps matches TRBD2 (5 bases). Between the trimmed V and J ends, which lost 4 bases and 3 bases, there was a span of 10 bases. Germline V lookup: CDR1 MGHRA, CDR2 YSYEKL. This CDR3 spans 13 amino acids. The CDR3 bases are TGCGCCAGCAGCCCTGCGGGCAACTACGAGCAGTACTTC. This sequence encodes CASSPAGNYEQYF.